These 8 T cell receptor beta chains came from one sample sequenced in a study of shared clonotypes between healthy human individuals (dated by TCRdb to the early 2020s). The method was the immunoSEQ multiplex PCR assay. Sourced from immuneACCESS, this table was stored by TCRdb with only in-frame sequences that have V and J called. A share of the clones is absent; for the studies checked, an unresolved V gene accounts for under half, and the remainder has no known explanation. Counted in this sample were approximately 500,000 clones; 79% of them appeared once. In total, the top ten clones hold 10% to 15% of the sample. The specimen sequenced was PBMCs. These receptors originate from a woman between 40 and 50 years old in good health. Some clones in this sample may be carry-over from other donors' samples.

The chain uses TRBV18 and TRBJ1-4, with unresolved D. Trimming shortened V by 2 bases and J by 6 bases, and 1 base separated the two germline ends. The length of the CDR3 is 11 residues. Germline CDR1 and CDR2: KGHSH and LQKENI. CDR3 nucleotide sequence: TGTGCCAGCTCACCAGATGAAAAACTGTTTTTT. Its translation is CASSPDEKLFF.

The chain combines TRBV28 with TRBJ2-7; D ambiguous. CDR1 and CDR2 (germline): MDHEN, SYDVKM. There are 13 residues in the CDR3. Trimming took off 6 bases at V and 2 bases at J, with 11 bases between the two ends. The CDR3 is CASSHSMTYEQYF. The CDR3, as DNA: TGTGCCAGCAGCCACTCCATGACCTACGAGCAGTACTTC.

The J gene is TRBJ1-1, the V gene TRBV2, with D unclear. The CDR3 is 10 amino acids. Germline CDR1 and CDR2: SNHLY and FYNNEI. V was shortened by 8 bases and J by 1 base, with 2 bases between the two germline ends. CDR3 loop: CASGNTEAFF. DNA of the CDR3: TGTGCCAGCGGGAACACTGAAGCTTTCTTT.

This sequence joins TRBV11-3 and TRBJ2-5; 11 positions match TRBD1. The V and J ends lost 5 bases and 5 bases, in that order; junction bases with no gene match: 7. The CDR3 runs 15 residues. Per the germline V gene, CDR1 is SGHNT and CDR2 is YENEEA. CDR3 DNA: TGTGCCAGCAGCAAAGGACAGGGGGCATGGGAGACCCAGTACTTC. Its protein is CASSKGQGAWETQYF.

With respect to this clone: This sample also contains other DNA sequences that code for the same CDR3. The V and J genes are TRBV27 and TRBJ1-1; the match to TRBD1 covers 7 bases. The length of the CDR3 is 13 residues. CDR1 and CDR2 from the germline V gene are MNHEY and SMNVEV (reference sequence). The J segment lost 4 bases and the V segment lost 1 base, leaving 0 bases of the junction unmatched. CDR3 nucleotides: TGTGCCAGCAGTTTATACAGGGGCACTGAAGCTTTCTTT. Translation gives CASSLYRGTEAFF.

This clone was seen a single time. The chain couples TRBV5-4 to TRBJ2-5, with a weak D call TRBD1 (6 bases). Germline loops: CDR1 SGHNT, CDR2 YYREEE (reference sequence). CDR3 length: 14 residues. The V and J ends lost 4 bases and 1 base respectively, with 11 bases between them. The CDR3 spells CASSPPGVQETQYF. The CDR3 DNA follows: TGTGCCAGCAGCCCCCCAGGGGTCCAAGAGACCCAGTACTTC.

V and J are TRBV9 and TRBJ2-1; D might be TRBD2 (5 bases). Per germline, CDR1 SGDLS and CDR2 YYNGEE. The V gene lost 4 bases and the J gene lost 4 bases, with 12 bases spanning the gap. The CDR3 length is 14 residues. CDR3 sequence: CASSIRAGYNEQFF. The CDR3 DNA sequence: TGTGCCAGCAGCATAAGGGCGGGTTACAATGAGCAGTTCTTC.

The CDR3 is CASSYQGNQPQHF. In nucleotides, the CDR3 is TGTGCCAGCAGTTACCAAGGGAATCAGCCCCAGCATTTT. V and J are TRBV6-5 and TRBJ1-5; no firm D call. Trimming removed 2 bases at V and 4 bases at J, with 6 bases between. The germline CDR1 and CDR2 sequences are MNHEY and SVGAGI. This CDR3 has 13 residues.